Sample share makes the clone carrying this T cell receptor (beta chain) medium-sized. Its antigen is not identified. V lost 5 bases and J 2 bases, leaving 14 bases between the germline ends. Germline lookup yields CDR1 SGHRS and CDR2 YFSETQ. The CDR3 totals 14 residues. Libraries carried unique molecular identifiers used for clonotype counts. Each CDR3 protein is one row after TCRdb ran MiXCR on the 5' RACE reads. In the table there are about 20,000 distinct CDR3 sequences, just over 2% of which are singletons. This record comes from a study of beta chain bispecific antibodies for T cell cancers. Whole-study results and caveats: The TRBV12-3 share of total TRBV signal fell 98.9% after anti-TRBV12 rather than anti-CD19 exposure. Most targeted TRBV signal came from the leukemia cell line cells, not normal T cells. TRBV-directed bispecific antibodies appeared to leave all non-targeted, unrelated TRBV family members unaffected.

T cells were expanded from blood mononuclear cells for 2 to 3 days with anti-CD3 OKT3 or CD3/CD28 beads. Anti-TRBV12 bispecific coculture of Jurkat cells with normal T cells. 5 x 10^4 or so normal T cells were cocultured with 5 x 10^4 or so target cells and bispecific antibody. This TCR was recovered from a human donor in good health. Some clones in this sample may be carry-over from other donors' samples. This sequence joins TRBV5-1 and TRBJ2-7, with D tentatively TRBD1 (5 bases). Source: healthy donor T cells cultured with leukemia cells, taken from a culture containing a bispecific antibody targeting TCR Vbeta12. CDR3 coding DNA: TGCGCCAGCAGAGGGGCCCTATCTACCTACGAGCAGTACTTC. It codes for CASRGALSTYEQYF.